This T cell receptor beta chain was found in a study of T cells in Graves' hyperthyroidism and ophthalmopathy. From germline, CDR1 is DFQATT and CDR2 SNEGSKA (reference sequence). V was clipped by 6 bases and J by 0 bases, with 11 bases between them. This CDR3 contains 13 residues. Study results and caveats: Ophthalmopathy was identified by the model a median around 6.3 months ahead of onset. Within blood appeared most thyroid clonotypes that had expanded above 0.001.

Amplification yielded TCR beta CDR3 regions, with RNA transcripts as the source. A set of HTBI primers served as the primers for a first-round RT-PCR of the TCR CDR3. TCRdb reanalysed the multiplex PCR reads using MiXCR and keeps one entry per CDR3 protein. There are more than 550,000 distinct CDR3 sequences in the sample; 45% occur only once, and approximately 6.8% lies in the top ten. To note about this clonotype: Antigen specificity is unknown.

This chain uses TRBV20-1 with TRBJ2-5; a possible D gene is TRBD1 (5 bases). The sequenced sample was peripheral blood or thyroid tissue (not recorded which). The sequence was obtained from an adult man with Graves' disease, either hyperthyroidism or ophthalmopathy (not recorded which). CDR3 DNA sequence: TGCAGTGCCAGCAGGGCAAACCAAGAGACCCAGTACTTC. It is translated as CSASRANQETQYF.